A selection of T cell receptor beta chains follows, all from one sample in a study of Tregs in tolerant kidney transplant recipients. Assay used: immunoSEQ multiplex PCR; TCRdb lists only in-frame clones, some missing. The sample shows 55,000 to 80,000 clones, 98% of them seen only once. The source material was Tregs from blood, sampled before the transplant. The receptors originated from a human donor who received a combined kidney and bone marrow transplant. CDR3s leave out the opening cysteine and the closing phenylalanine or tryptophan. The order of the fields is V gene, clone size, CDR3 length, CDR3 protein. The size field is filled for only some rows; it gives once, few, many or a size class.

v_gene: TRBV11-3
abundance: few
len: 13
CDR3aa: ASSFGQGGGDTQY

v_gene: TRBV6-1
abundance: -
len: 13
CDR3aa: ASSSRTGRYQPQH

v_gene: TRBV21-1
abundance: -
len: 17
CDR3aa: ASSIPGTSGPLRPDTQY

v_gene: TRBV11-2
abundance: -
len: 13
CDR3aa: ASSPSRAGRSEAF

v_gene: TRBV10-3
abundance: -
len: 15
CDR3aa: AISDSTAGDPRETQY

v_gene: TRBV30
abundance: -
len: 14
CDR3aa: AWSGSGREVRTEAF

v_gene: TRBV20-1
abundance: -
len: 9
CDR3aa: SARRFGEQF

v_gene: TRBV7-2
abundance: -
len: 15
CDR3aa: ASSFLTGVPVYNEQF

v_gene: TRBV4-3
abundance: -
len: 18
CDR3aa: ASSQESLAGAVLAKNIQY

v_gene: TRBV28
abundance: -
len: 9
CDR3aa: ASSFRYGYT

v_gene: TRBV13
abundance: -
len: 13
CDR3aa: ASSPSGGAGETQY

v_gene: TRBV13
abundance: -
len: 11
CDR3aa: ASTVTSGYEQY

v_gene: TRBV30
abundance: once
len: 12
CDR3aa: AWSPLILTDTQY

v_gene: TRBV29-1
abundance: -
len: 11
CDR3aa: SARTGGSYEQY

v_gene: TRBV6-1
abundance: -
len: 13
CDR3aa: ASGTASGGADTQY

v_gene: TRBV4-3
abundance: -
len: 14
CDR3aa: ASSLSPVANTGELF

v_gene: TRBV19
abundance: -
len: 12
CDR3aa: ASSLGQGNYGYT

v_gene: TRBV2
abundance: -
len: 11
CDR3aa: ASSGQGVQPQH

v_gene: TRBV27
abundance: -
len: 11
CDR3aa: ASSLMAGSGYT

v_gene: TRBV7-7
abundance: -
len: 11
CDR3aa: ASSLERDTEAF

v_gene: TRBV10-3
abundance: -
len: 10
CDR3aa: AIRATAGEAF

v_gene: TRBV21-1
abundance: -
len: 14
CDR3aa: ASSKAEDRVNEKLF

v_gene: TRBV19
abundance: once
len: 12
CDR3aa: ASSMQAGNQPQH